This TCR beta chain comes out of a study of blood T cell repertoires in COVID-19. CDR3 size: 16 residues. From germline, CDR1 is LNHDA and CDR2 SQIVND (reference sequence). V shed 6 bases, J shed 0 bases, and the junction held 6 bases outside the gene matches. Here immunoSEQ multiplex PCR was the method, and the copy in TCRdb shows in-frame clones only, minus some. The table lists about 140,000 clones, roughly 80% of them singletons. This chain links TRBV19 with TRBJ2-2, with TRBD1 matching over 8 bases. The sequenced sample was PBMCs or T cells enriched from blood (not recorded which). The receptor's source is a middle-aged man with acute COVID-19. The CDR3 sequence is CASSRRQGTNTGELFF. The CDR3 DNA follows: TGTGCCAGTAGCCGACGACAGGGGACGAACACCGGGGAGCTGTTTTTT.